The present entry profiles one T cell receptor (beta chain) with its context. Its antigen is undetermined. This sample is drawn from a study of cytomegalovirus exposure and HLA in healthy donors. Whole-study results and caveats: For cytomegalovirus status, the classifier reportedly gave diagnoses with high specificity and sensitivity. Across donors, most TCRs were seen rarely, yet some public ones were widespread.

Produced via immunoSEQ multiplex PCR; TCRdb's table is partial and in-frame only. The sample includes approximately 200,000 clones, approximately 84% seen only once; the top ten take about 7%. Looked up from germline, CDR1 is SGHTA and CDR2 is FQGNSA. This CDR3 has 13 residues. The V and J ends lost 5 bases and 6 bases respectively, with 11 bases between them. Sequenced input: PBMCs. The TCR originated in a man aged 18 to 29 in good health and CMV-seropositive. The rearrangement uses TRBV7-2 and TRBJ2-1; D gene ambiguous. CDR3 in amino acids: CASSERVGNEQFF. CDR3 nucleotides: TGTGCCAGCAGCGAGCGAGTAGGCAATGAGCAGTTCTTC.